A single sample is the source of the 32 T cell receptor beta chains below, sequenced in a study of cytomegalovirus exposure and HLA in healthy donors. Both 60 Vbeta primers and 13 Jbeta primers went into the PCR. Assay: immunoSEQ multiplex PCR; the TCRdb copy retains only in-frame clones and omits some. The sample has around 70,000 clones; more than 80% are singletons. The sequenced sample was PBMCs. The receptor source for this set is a woman aged 30 to 39 in good health and CMV-seronegative.

V gene TRBV28 combines with J gene TRBJ1-5; possible D gene TRBD1, 5 bases. The CDR3 sequence is 14 residues long. Trimming left V 7 bases short and J 5 bases short, with 15 bases between. Germline values: CDR1 MDHEN, CDR2 SYDVKM. The CDR3 nucleotides read TGTGCCAGCACCCCCGAGCAGGGTCATCAGCCCCAGCATTTT. This encodes CASTPEQGHQPQHF.

A few counts support this clone. J is TRBJ1-1 and V is TRBV12-5; D remains ambiguous. The germline V gene has CDR1 LGHNT and CDR2 FRNRAP. The CDR3 extends over 12 amino acids. Trimming took off 5 bases at V and 5 bases at J, with 9 bases between the two ends. CDR3 in amino acids: CASGRPRTEAFF. Written as DNA, the CDR3 is TGTGCTAGTGGTAGGCCGAGGACTGAAGCTTTCTTT.

This chain uses TRBV28 with TRBJ1-2, with 7 bases aligning to TRBD1. V shed 9 bases and J 2 bases; nucleotides not matched to a gene: 6. The CDR3 loop spans 13 amino acids. Looked up from germline, CDR1 is MDHEN and CDR2 is SYDVKM. The CDR3 here is CASTGQINYGYTF. CDR3 DNA sequence: TGTGCCAGTACGGGACAGATAAACTATGGCTACACCTTC.

This rearrangement joins TRBV10-3 to TRBJ1-1, with a possible D match to TRBD1 (5 bases). CDR3 length: 13 amino acids. The germline CDR1 and CDR2 sequences are ENHRY and SYGVKD. V lost 4 bases, J lost 8 bases, and 14 bases lay in between. The DNA for the CDR3 is TGTGCCATCAGTGTGGCAGGGTCTTGGGAAGCTTTCTTT. It yields the protein CAISVAGSWEAFF.

J is TRBJ2-6 and V is TRBV28; 7 bases agree with TRBD1. V dropped 10 bases and J dropped 0; count of bases not matched to a gene: 15. The germline CDR1 and CDR2 sequences are MDHEN and SYDVKM. The CDR3 is 18 amino acids. The CDR3 reads CATDFSGTVSSGANVLTF. In DNA form, the CDR3 reads TGTGCCACCGATTTCTCCGGGACAGTCTCCTCTGGGGCCAACGTCCTGACTTTC.

This clone was found a few times. This rearrangement joins TRBV29-1 to TRBJ2-7; 10 bases are a match to TRBD1. Germline loops: CDR1 SQVTM, CDR2 ANQGSEA. This CDR3 comprises 11 residues. After removal of 6 bases from V and 6 bases from J, the junction contained 2 bases not matched to a gene. The chain's CDR3 is CSVTGGGEQYF. For the CDR3, the DNA is TGCAGCGTGACAGGGGGCGGCGAGCAGTACTTC.

The chain's CDR3 is CASSFSGATGEQYF. In DNA, the CDR3 is TGTGCCAGCAGCTTTTCGGGAGCGACCGGGGAGCAGTACTTC. The V call is TRBV7-9, the J call TRBJ2-7; tentatively, D is TRBD2 (6 bases). CDR3 length: 14 amino acids. Trimming stripped 3 bases from V and 7 bases from J, with 16 bases between. The germline V gene encodes CDR1 SEHNR and CDR2 FQNEAQ (reference sequence).

This clone turned up a few times. The J gene is TRBJ2-1, the V gene TRBV6-5; a weak D match, TRBD1 (6 bases). Per germline, CDR1 MNHEY and CDR2 SVGAGI. This CDR3 spans 16 amino acids. The germline V and J ends were trimmed by 4 bases and 1 base, with 14 bases remaining between them. CDR3 nucleotides: TGTGCCAGCAGTTTAACAGGGTGGGGGTCCTACAATGAGCAGTTCTTC. The encoded protein is CASSLTGWGSYNEQFF.

The V gene is TRBV7-6, the J gene TRBJ2-5; TRBD1 is a possible D gene (5 bases). V shed 8 bases and J shed 4 bases, with 14 bases lying between them. The length of the CDR3 is 13 residues. CDR1 is SGHVS and CDR2 is FNYEAQ in the germline V gene. CDR3: CASSTRGGETQYF. CDR3 bases: TGTGCCAGCTCTACAAGGGGTGGAGAGACCCAGTACTTC.

The chain employs TRBV5-3 and TRBJ2-7; 7 positions agree with TRBD1. TRBV5-3 is placed among ORFs of uncertain function. Unmatched junction bases numbered 11, after V lost 4 bases and J lost 4 bases. The CDR3 extends over 15 amino acids. The CDR3 is CARSGPGTECYEQYF. DNA of the CDR3: TGTGCCAGAAGCGGGCCCGGGACAGAGTGTTACGAGCAGTACTTC.

The chain carries TRBV27 and TRBJ2-4; TRBD2 aligns across 12 bases. The CDR3 length is 15 residues. The J segment lost 9 bases and the V segment lost 0 bases, leaving 3 bases of the junction unmatched. Germline-derived CDR1 and CDR2 are MNHEY and SMNVEV (reference sequence). CDR3 nucleotides: TGTGCCAGCAGTTTATCTGGGACTAGCGGGTTCATTCAGTACTTC. Encoded protein: CASSLSGTSGFIQYF.

The chain carries TRBV6-5 and TRBJ2-7, with TRBD1 matching 10 bases. CDR3 size: 14 residues. Germline values: CDR1 MNHEY, CDR2 SVGAGI. Trimming took 6 bases from V and 3 from J; bases not matched to a gene: 5. As DNA, the CDR3 is TGTGCCAGCAGGGTACGGGACAGGGGCTACGAGCAGTACTTC. Protein: CASRVRDRGYEQYF.

The V call is TRBV7-2, the J call TRBJ1-1; D possibly corresponds to TRBD1 (6 bases). V was cut by 4 bases and J by 3 bases, with 15 bases left in between. The CDR3 length is 15 residues. Germline CDR1 reads SGHTA; CDR2 reads FQGNSA. CDR3 in amino acids: CASSSRDTGYTEAFF. DNA for the CDR3: TGTGCCAGCAGCTCCCGGGACACGGGATACACTGAAGCTTTCTTT. The variable domain in full, with the rest retrieved from reference TRBV7-2 and TRBJ1-1, is GAGVSQSPSNKVTEKGKDVELRCDPISGHTALYWYRQSLGQGLEFLIYFQGNSAPDKSGLPSDRFSAERTGGSVSTLTIQRTQQEDSAVYLCASSSRDTGYTEAFFGQGTRLTVV.

The chain links TRBV5-6 to TRBJ2-5; D possibly corresponds to TRBD2 (7 bases). The CDR3 is 15 residues long. V lost 4 bases and J 5 bases, leaving 18 bases between the germline ends. Germline V CDR1 and CDR2: SGHDT, YYEEEE. The CDR3: CASSHPGGSSETQYF. The CDR3 nucleotides are TGTGCCAGCAGCCATCCGGGGGGCAGCTCGGAGACCCAGTACTTC.

The chain uses TRBV30 and TRBJ1-2, with TRBD1 matching 7 bases. Germline V gene sequence: CDR1 GTSNPN, CDR2 SVGIG (reference sequence). The CDR3 is 14 residues long. The junction had 8 bases not matched to a gene; V was cut back by 2 bases and J by 5 bases. The CDR3 DNA sequence: TGTGCCTGGAGTTATTCCGGCAGGGGGTATGGCTACACCTTC. Translation: CAWSYSGRGYGYTF.

The sample holds a few counts of this clone. The chain joins TRBV5-1 to TRBJ1-4, with 9 nucleotides matching TRBD1. Trimming removed 4 bases from V and 4 bases from J; junction bases left unmatched: 5. Germline V gene data show CDR1 as SGHRS and CDR2 as YFSETQ. CDR3 size: 15 residues. The CDR3 is CASSQPGQGNEKLFF. DNA for the CDR3: TGCGCCAGCAGCCAGCCGGGACAGGGTAATGAAAAACTGTTTTTT.

CDR3: CASSSTIGGGGYTF. The CDR3 coding sequence is TGTGCCAGCAGTTCGACAATTGGGGGGGGCGGCTACACCTTC. The gene calls are TRBV6-6 and TRBJ1-2, with D perhaps TRBD1 (6 bases). The CDR3 covers 14 residues. V lost 4 bases to trimming and J lost 8 bases, with 17 bases between them. The germline CDR1 and CDR2 sequences are MNHNY and SVGAGI (reference sequence).

The V call is TRBV19, the J call TRBJ2-3, with 9 bases matching TRBD2. The length of the CDR3 is 15 residues. The germline V gene has CDR1 LNHDA and CDR2 SQIVND (reference sequence). J was trimmed by 2 bases and V by 5 bases; bases with no gene match: 5. CDR3 sequence reads: CASSRLAAFTDTQYF. DNA for the CDR3: TGTGCCAGTAGTCGACTAGCGGCTTTCACAGATACGCAGTATTTT.

The sample holds one count of this clone. J is TRBJ2-5 and V is TRBV19; 10 bases match TRBD2. Trimming cost V 5 bases and J 2 bases; bases outside gene matches: 11. Germline CDR1 is LNHDA and CDR2 is SQIVND (reference sequence). The CDR3 is made up of 17 amino acids. Here the CDR3 DNA reads TGTGCCAGTAGTGGTTTAGGTAGCGGGAGGCGTCAAGAGACCCAGTACTTC. Amino acids: CASSGLGSGRRQETQYF.

Points on this clone: Other DNA sequences in the same sample also yield this CDR3. The gene calls are TRBV9 and TRBJ2-5; 9 nucleotides agree with TRBD1. Losses at the gene ends were 2 bases for V and 4 bases for J; bases not matched to a gene: 3. There are 14 residues in the CDR3. Germline lookup yields CDR1 SGDLS and CDR2 YYNGEE. CDR3 protein: CASSVGQGGETQYF. The CDR3 nucleotides are TGTGCCAGCAGCGTGGGACAGGGCGGAGAGACCCAGTACTTC.

The J gene is TRBJ2-3, the V gene TRBV5-1; TRBD2 matches 7 bases. This CDR3 is 18 amino acids long. Germline loops: CDR1 SGHRS, CDR2 YFSETQ. The V gene end was trimmed by 0 bases and the J gene end by 0 bases; junction bases not matched to a gene: 10. The CDR3 loop is CASSLAQLAMGSTDTQYF. The CDR3 DNA sequence: TGCGCCAGCAGCTTGGCCCAACTAGCGATGGGGAGCACAGATACGCAGTATTTT.

This clone occurred once. The V call is TRBV21-1, the J call TRBJ1-1; no DNA check was done on the table's D call, TRBD1. TRBV21-1 is a pseudogene locus. This CDR3 has 18 residues. CDR3 coding DNA: TGTGCCAGCAGCAAAGAGACCGGGACAGGGGTCATGAACACTGAAGCTTTCTTT. This translates into CASSKETGTGVMNTEAFF.

The rearrangement uses TRBV4-1 and TRBJ1-2, with D possibly matching TRBD1 (5 bases). The V and J ends lost 1 base and 5 bases respectively, with 17 bases between them. This CDR3 spans 16 amino acids. CDR1 is MGHRA, CDR2 YSYEKL, per germline. CDR3 sequence: CASSQVPGVRQYGYTF. The CDR3 nucleotides are TGCGCCAGCAGCCAAGTGCCGGGGGTTAGGCAATATGGCTACACCTTC.

In this sample, this clone turned up once. V gene TRBV29-1 combines with J gene TRBJ2-7, with D possibly being TRBD1 (6 bases). V dropped 2 bases and J dropped 5 bases, with 7 bases sitting between them. Germline CDR1 reads SQVTM; CDR2 reads ANQGSEA. The CDR3 covers 11 residues. The CDR3 region is CSVESGDEQYF. DNA of the CDR3: TGCAGCGTTGAATCAGGGGACGAGCAGTACTTC.

This clone occurred a few times. V and J are TRBV5-6 and TRBJ2-5, with 8 bases matching TRBD2. The junction had 8 bases not matched to a gene; V was cut back by 5 bases and J by 5 bases. The germline V gene has CDR1 SGHDT and CDR2 YYEEEE. This CDR3 region has 14 residues. The DNA of the CDR3 is TGTGCCAGCAGGACGGGGCGGGAGGATGAGACCCAGTACTTC. Translated: CASRTGREDETQYF.

DNA of the CDR3: TGTGCCAGCAGCCCTTCTACAGGGCCCCACGAGCAGTACTTC. Translation gives CASSPSTGPHEQYF. The chain couples TRBV7-8 to TRBJ2-7; possibly TRBD1 for D (6 bases). The CDR3 sequence is 14 residues long. The germline CDR1 and CDR2 sequences are SGHVS and FQNEAQ. The ends were cut back, 5 bases at V and 5 bases at J, with 16 bases in the middle. Together with reference TRBV7-8 and TRBJ2-7, the CDR3 gives the full variable domain: GAGVSQSPRYKVAKRGQDVALRCDPISGHVSLFWYQQALGQGPEFLTYFQNEAQLDKSGLPSDRFFAERPEGSVSTLKIQRTQQEDSAVYLCASSPSTGPHEQYFGPGTRLTVT.

The chain recombines TRBV19 with TRBJ1-5, with a tentative D call TRBD1 (5 bases). The CDR3 extends over 14 amino acids. The V end was cut by 4 bases, the J end by 5 bases, with 12 bases between. Germline V CDR1 and CDR2: LNHDA, SQIVND (reference sequence). This CDR3 is CASSNQGRYQPQHF. CDR3 coding DNA: TGTGCCAGTAGTAACCAGGGCCGGTATCAGCCCCAGCATTTT.

The chain uses TRBV5-1 and TRBJ1-3; the D gene is possibly TRBD1 (5 bases). There are 15 residues in the CDR3. Germline loops: CDR1 SGHRS, CDR2 YFSETQ. V lost 0 bases, J lost 0 bases, and 7 bases lay in between. The CDR3 protein is CASSLAGPSGNTIYF. The DNA of the CDR3 is TGCGCCAGCAGCTTGGCAGGGCCCTCTGGAAACACCATATATTTT.

This rearrangement joins TRBV19 to TRBJ2-5; 8 bases match TRBD1. Germline loops: CDR1 LNHDA, CDR2 SQIVND (reference sequence). The CDR3 is 15 residues long. Trimming took 2 bases from V and 4 from J; bases not matched to a gene: 6. The CDR3 spells CASSITPGGGETQYF. The CDR3 nucleotides read TGTGCCAGTAGTATAACCCCAGGGGGCGGAGAGACCCAGTACTTC.

The rearrangement joins TRBV11-2 to TRBJ2-5, with 7 nucleotides matching TRBD2. In germline, CDR1 is SGHAT, CDR2 FQNNGV. The CDR3 runs 17 residues. V shed 5 bases, J shed 4 bases, and the junction held 16 bases outside the gene matches. The CDR3 DNA sequence: TGTGCCAGCAGCCTCAAAAAAGGACTAGGGGCAAGAGAGACCCAGTACTTC. Its translation is CASSLKKGLGARETQYF.

The V and J genes are TRBV2 and TRBJ1-1; D may be TRBD1 (6 bases). Germline CDR1 is SNHLY and CDR2 is FYNNEI. V was trimmed by 2 bases and J by 1 base, leaving 8 bases between them. The CDR3 spans 14 residues. In DNA, the CDR3 is TGTGCCAGCAGTGAACTGGGGGCGAACACTGAAGCTTTCTTT. Encoded protein: CASSELGANTEAFF.

V and J are TRBV7-2 and TRBJ1-1, with D uncertain. Germline V gene data show CDR1 as SGHTA and CDR2 as FQGNSA. The ends were cut back, 5 bases at V and 2 bases at J, with 15 bases in the middle. The length of the CDR3 is 15 residues. The CDR3 sequence is CASSQRAGHNTEAFF. The CDR3 bases are TGTGCCAGCAGCCAACGGGCGGGCCATAACACTGAAGCTTTCTTT.